Listed below are T cell receptor beta chains from one sample, sequenced in a study of blood T cell repertoires in COVID-19. Measured with immunoSEQ multiplex PCR; TCRdb has only the in-frame clones, and not every one. Of 310,000 or so clones in the sample, nearly 90% were seen once. Sequencing used PBMCs or T cells enriched from blood (not recorded which). The receptors were gathered from a woman in her twenties or thirties who had recovered from COVID-19. CDR3s include the opening cysteine and the closing phenylalanine or tryptophan. Each record gives: clone size, J gene, V gene, D gene, CDR3 protein, CDR3 DNA. D genes are given only for firm matches. Clone size is not always given. Where it is, it says once, few, many or a class for expanded clones.

size: NA; J: TRBJ2-3; V: TRBV6-2/TRBV6-3; D: TRBD2; CDR3: CASSGLAGGPDTDTQYF; DNA: TGTGCCAGCAGCGGACTAGCGGGGGGGCCGGACACAGATACGCAGTATTTT
size: NA; J: TRBJ2-3; V: TRBV9; D: TRBD2; CDR3: CASSALAGEWADTQYF; DNA: TGTGCCAGCAGCGCACTAGCGGGGGAATGGGCAGATACGCAGTATTTT
size: NA; J: TRBJ2-1; V: TRBV19; D: NA; CDR3: CASSPLDNEQFF; DNA: TGTGCCAGTAGTCCACTTGACAATGAGCAGTTCTTC
size: NA; J: TRBJ2-4; V: TRBV5-5; D: NA; CDR3: CASSPQTGFPAKNIQYF; DNA: TGTGCCAGCAGCCCGCAAACAGGGTTCCCAGCCAAAAACATTCAGTACTTC
size: NA; J: TRBJ2-5; V: TRBV15; D: NA; CDR3: CATSSREETQYF; DNA: TGTGCCACCAGCAGTAGAGAAGAGACCCAGTACTTC
size: NA; J: TRBJ1-2; V: TRBV5-1; D: TRBD1; CDR3: CASSKGQGQGYTF; DNA: TGCGCCAGCAGCAAGGGACAGGGGCAGGGCTACACCTTC
size: NA; J: TRBJ1-2; V: TRBV10-3; D: NA; CDR3: CAISRGFRDGYTF; DNA: TGTGCCATCAGTAGGGGTTTCCGGGATGGCTACACCTTC
size: NA; J: TRBJ1-1; V: TRBV30; D: TRBD1; CDR3: CAWSETGGFVEAFF; DNA: TGTGCCTGGAGCGAAACAGGGGGCTTCGTTGAAGCTTTCTTT
size: once; J: TRBJ1-3; V: TRBV19; D: NA; CDR3: CASSIPGSNTIYF; DNA: TGTGCCAGTAGTATACCGGGATCAAACACCATATATTTT
size: once; J: TRBJ2-2; V: TRBV11-2; D: TRBD2; CDR3: CASSLDSLAGGPGTGELFF; DNA: TGTGCCAGCAGCTTAGATTCCCTAGCGGGGGGGCCGGGCACCGGGGAGCTGTTTTTT
size: NA; J: TRBJ1-2; V: TRBV5-1; D: TRBD1; CDR3: CASSPQGQGFGYTF; DNA: TGCGCCAGCAGCCCCCAGGGACAGGGGTTTGGCTACACCTTC
size: NA; J: TRBJ1-1; V: TRBV13; D: TRBD1; CDR3: CASRATGGGTEAFF; DNA: TGTGCCAGCAGGGCCACAGGGGGGGGAACTGAAGCTTTCTTT
size: once; J: TRBJ2-3; V: TRBV2; D: NA; CDR3: CASSEPGEGDTQYF; DNA: TGTGCCAGCAGTGAACCGGGGGAAGGAGATACGCAGTATTTT
size: NA; J: TRBJ2-7; V: TRBV27; D: TRBD2; CDR3: CASRRGDEQYF; DNA: TGTGCCAGCCGCCGGGGGGACGAGCAGTACTTC
size: once; J: TRBJ1-1; V: TRBV7-2; D: NA; CDR3: CASSLERGGPEAFF; DNA: TGTGCCAGCAGCCTCGAGAGGGGGGGGCCTGAAGCTTTCTTT
size: NA; J: TRBJ2-2; V: TRBV3-1/TRBV3-2; D: TRBD1; CDR3: CASSQAKWTGSGELFF; DNA: TGTGCCAGCAGCCAAGCAAAATGGACAGGGTCCGGGGAGCTGTTTTTT
size: NA; J: TRBJ2-5; V: TRBV4-2; D: NA; CDR3: CASSRAWGNQETQYF; DNA: TGTGCCAGCAGCCGAGCTTGGGGCAACCAAGAGACCCAGTACTTC
size: NA; J: TRBJ1-2; V: TRBV6-4; D: NA; CDR3: CASRLSPTANYGYTF; DNA: TGTGCCAGTCGGCTGTCCCCGACAGCTAACTATGGCTACACCTTC
size: few; J: TRBJ2-3; V: TRBV5-1; D: NA; CDR3: CASSQGTGSPYF; DNA: TGCGCCAGCAGCCAGGGAACAGGGAGTCCGTATTTT
size: NA; J: TRBJ2-3; V: TRBV24-1; D: TRBD1; CDR3: CATSESGTGFTDTQYF; DNA: TGTGCCACCAGTGAATCGGGGACAGGGTTCACAGATACGCAGTATTTT
size: once; J: TRBJ1-2; V: TRBV6-5; D: TRBD1; CDR3: CASSYSRTGVRGYTF; DNA: TGTGCCAGCAGTTACTCGAGGACAGGGGTTAGGGGCTACACCTTC
size: NA; J: TRBJ1-5; V: TRBV6-2/TRBV6-3; D: TRBD1; CDR3: CASSSGQGRNQPQHF; DNA: TGTGCCAGCAGTTCGGGACAGGGAAGGAATCAGCCCCAGCATTTT
size: few; J: TRBJ2-3; V: TRBV7-6; D: TRBD2; CDR3: CASSPKPGLGGVTQYF; DNA: TGTGCCAGCAGCCCTAAGCCGGGACTAGGAGGAGTTACGCAGTATTTT
size: NA; J: TRBJ2-3; V: TRBV9; D: TRBD2; CDR3: CASSGRTSQIRADTQYF; DNA: TGTGCCAGCAGCGGCCGGACTAGCCAAATAAGGGCAGATACGCAGTATTTT
size: NA; J: TRBJ2-1; V: TRBV10-3; D: NA; CDR3: CAISPPRTEGNEQFF; DNA: TGTGCCATCAGCCCCCCCCGGACAGAGGGCAATGAGCAGTTCTTC